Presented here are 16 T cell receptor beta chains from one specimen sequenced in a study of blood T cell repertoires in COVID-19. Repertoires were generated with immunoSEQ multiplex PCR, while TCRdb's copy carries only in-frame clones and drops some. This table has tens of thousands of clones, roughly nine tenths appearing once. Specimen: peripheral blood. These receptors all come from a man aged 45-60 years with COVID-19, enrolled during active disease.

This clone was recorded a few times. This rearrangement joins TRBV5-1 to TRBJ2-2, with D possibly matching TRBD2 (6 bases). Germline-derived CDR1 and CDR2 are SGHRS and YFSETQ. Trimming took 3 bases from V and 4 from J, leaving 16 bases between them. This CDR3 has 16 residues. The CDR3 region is CASSSGRESATGELFF. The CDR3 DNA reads TGCGCCAGCAGCTCGGGACGGGAGTCGGCCACCGGGGAGCTGTTTTTT.

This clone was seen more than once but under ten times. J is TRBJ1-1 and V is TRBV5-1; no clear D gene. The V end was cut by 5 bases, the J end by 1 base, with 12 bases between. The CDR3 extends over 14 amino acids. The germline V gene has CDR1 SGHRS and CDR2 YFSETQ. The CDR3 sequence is CASRSGSANTEAFF. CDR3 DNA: TGCGCCAGCAGATCTGGCAGTGCGAACACTGAAGCTTTCTTT.

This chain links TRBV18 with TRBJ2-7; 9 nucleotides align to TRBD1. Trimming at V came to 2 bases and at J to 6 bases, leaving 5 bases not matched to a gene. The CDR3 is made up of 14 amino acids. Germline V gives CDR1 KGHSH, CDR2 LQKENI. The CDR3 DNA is TGTGCCAGCTCACCAGCACAGGGGGCGTCCGAGCAGTACTTC. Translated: CASSPAQGASEQYF.

The CDR3 coding sequence is TGTGCCAGCAGCCTCGGACAGCTTTGGTCACCCCTCCACTTT. Protein sequence: CASSLGQLWSPLHF. The J gene is TRBJ1-6, the V gene TRBV7-2; D perhaps matches TRBD1 (6 bases). There are 14 residues in the CDR3. Looked up from germline, CDR1 is SGHTA and CDR2 is FQGNSA. Trimming removed 5 bases at V and 10 bases at J, with 15 bases between. The full variable domain, rest sourced from reference TRBV7-2 and TRBJ1-6, is GAGVSQSPSNKVTEKGKDVELRCDPISGHTALYWYRQSLGQGLEFLIYFQGNSAPDKSGLPSDRFSAERTGGSVSTLTIQRTQQEDSAVYLCASSLGQLWSPLHFGNGTRLTVT.

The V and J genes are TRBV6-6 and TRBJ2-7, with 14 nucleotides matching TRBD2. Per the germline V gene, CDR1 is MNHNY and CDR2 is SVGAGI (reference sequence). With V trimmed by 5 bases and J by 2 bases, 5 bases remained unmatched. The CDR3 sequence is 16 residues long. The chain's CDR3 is CASSRLAGGETYEQYF. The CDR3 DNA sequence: TGTGCCAGCAGTCGACTAGCGGGGGGGGAGACCTACGAGCAGTACTTC.

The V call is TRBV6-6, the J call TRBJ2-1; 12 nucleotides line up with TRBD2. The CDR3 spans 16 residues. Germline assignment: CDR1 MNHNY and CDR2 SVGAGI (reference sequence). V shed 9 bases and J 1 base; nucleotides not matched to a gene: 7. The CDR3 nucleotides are TGTGCCAGTCTGACTAGCGGGGGCCCTTCCTACAATGAGCAGTTCTTC. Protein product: CASLTSGGPSYNEQFF.

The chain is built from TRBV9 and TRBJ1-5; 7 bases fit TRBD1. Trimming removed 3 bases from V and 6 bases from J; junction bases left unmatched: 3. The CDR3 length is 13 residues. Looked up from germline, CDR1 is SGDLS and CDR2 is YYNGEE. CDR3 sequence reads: CASSAGGFQPQHF. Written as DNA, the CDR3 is TGTGCCAGCAGCGCAGGGGGGTTTCAGCCCCAGCATTTT.

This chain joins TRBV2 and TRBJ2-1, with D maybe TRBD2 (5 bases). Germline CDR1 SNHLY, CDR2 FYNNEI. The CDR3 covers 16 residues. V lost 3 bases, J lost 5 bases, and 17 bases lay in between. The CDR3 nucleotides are TGTGCCAGCAGTGAGGAGACTACTCTACCTCACAATGAGCAGTTCTTC. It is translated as CASSEETTLPHNEQFF.

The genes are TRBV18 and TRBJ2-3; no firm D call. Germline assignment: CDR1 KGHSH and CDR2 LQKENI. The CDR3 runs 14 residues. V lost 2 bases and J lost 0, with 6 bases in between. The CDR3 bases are TGTGCCAGCTCACCATTCAGGAGCACAGATACGCAGTATTTT. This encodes CASSPFRSTDTQYF.

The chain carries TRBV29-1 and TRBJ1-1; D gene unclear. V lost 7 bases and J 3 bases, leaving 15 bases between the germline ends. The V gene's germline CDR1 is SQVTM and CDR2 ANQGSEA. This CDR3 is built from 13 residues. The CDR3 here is CSASAGKDTEAFF. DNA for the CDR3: TGCAGCGCCTCGGCCGGGAAGGACACTGAAGCTTTCTTT.

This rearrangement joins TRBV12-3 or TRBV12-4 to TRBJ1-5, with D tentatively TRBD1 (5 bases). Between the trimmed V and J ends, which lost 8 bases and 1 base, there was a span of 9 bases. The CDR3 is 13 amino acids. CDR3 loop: CASQGGSNQPQHF. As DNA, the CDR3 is TGTGCCAGCCAGGGAGGGAGCAATCAGCCCCAGCATTTT.

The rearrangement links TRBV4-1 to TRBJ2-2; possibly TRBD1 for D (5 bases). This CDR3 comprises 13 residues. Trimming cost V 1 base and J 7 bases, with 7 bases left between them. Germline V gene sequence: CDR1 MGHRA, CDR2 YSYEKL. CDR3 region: CASSQVRGGELFF. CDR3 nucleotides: TGCGCCAGCAGCCAAGTAAGGGGCGGGGAGCTGTTTTTT.

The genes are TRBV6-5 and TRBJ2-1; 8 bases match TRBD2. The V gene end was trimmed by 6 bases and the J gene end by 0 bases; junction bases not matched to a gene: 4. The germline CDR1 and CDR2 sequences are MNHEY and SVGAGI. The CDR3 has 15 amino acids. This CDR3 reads CASRGSGGSYNEQFF. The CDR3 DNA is TGTGCCAGCAGGGGGAGCGGGGGCTCCTACAATGAGCAGTTCTTC.

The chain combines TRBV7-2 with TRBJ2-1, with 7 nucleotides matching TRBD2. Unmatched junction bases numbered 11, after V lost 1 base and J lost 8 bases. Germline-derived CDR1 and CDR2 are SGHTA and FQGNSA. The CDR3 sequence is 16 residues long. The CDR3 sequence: CASSLVWGGGRDEQFF. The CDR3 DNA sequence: TGTGCCAGCAGCTTAGTATGGGGGGGAGGTAGGGATGAGCAGTTCTTC.

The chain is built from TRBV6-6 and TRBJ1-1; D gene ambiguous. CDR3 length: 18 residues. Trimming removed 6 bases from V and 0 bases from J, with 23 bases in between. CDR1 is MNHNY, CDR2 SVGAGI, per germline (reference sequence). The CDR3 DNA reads TGTGCCAGCAGACGAACATCGGCGGGGAGTTGGGTGAACACTGAAGCTTTCTTT. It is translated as CASRRTSAGSWVNTEAFF.

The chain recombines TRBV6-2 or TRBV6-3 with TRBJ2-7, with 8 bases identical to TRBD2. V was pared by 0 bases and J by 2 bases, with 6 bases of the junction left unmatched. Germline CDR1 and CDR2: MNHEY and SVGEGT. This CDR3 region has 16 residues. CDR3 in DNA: TGTGCCAGCAGTTACTCGAGAACGGGGGGGCCCTACGAGCAGTACTTC. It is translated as CASSYSRTGGPYEQYF.